The source of this TCR beta chain is a study of blood T cell repertoires in COVID-19. The repertoire was sequenced with immunoSEQ multiplex PCR; TCRdb's copy has only in-frame clones and lacks some. The sample holds 400,000 to 500,000 clones; roughly 85% are singletons and the top ten take almost 1.5%. The germline V gene has CDR1 ENHRY and CDR2 SYGVKD. The CDR3 totals 13 residues. With 0 bases removed from V and 0 bases from J, the gap between germline ends came to 2 bases. The TCR was taken from a woman aged 25-40 years with active or convalescent COVID-19. This chain connects TRBV10-3 to TRBJ1-1; no definite D call. The sample consisted of peripheral blood. The CDR3 bases are TGTGCCATCAGTGAGTCCATGAACACTGAAGCTTTCTTT. Translated: CAISESMNTEAFF.